This record looks at one T cell receptor (beta chain) sequence and its context. Methods used by the authors: Reference gene primers were amplified, and this amplification served to estimate nucleated cell counts. Repertoires were generated with immunoSEQ multiplex PCR, while TCRdb's copy carries only in-frame clones and drops some. Clone size and the V and J calls come from that table; the DNA yielded D and trimming. The table includes approximately 180,000 clones, about four fifths detected once. The CDR3 length is 13 residues. Germline V gene sequence: CDR1 SQVTM, CDR2 ANQGSEA. V lost 8 bases and J lost 2; bases outside the gene matches: 6. Seattle researchers signed up patients amid active infection and tracked them longitudinally. The data stem from a study of blood T cell repertoires in COVID-19. For the study at large: COVID-19 samples, acute and convalescent, were from the United States, Italy and Spain. From T cells, B-cell-depleted T cells, or PBMCs came the material, which was cDNA or gDNA.

The sequencing sample was made of peripheral blood. The TCR originated in a woman over 75 with COVID-19, enrolled during active disease. This chain uses TRBV29-1 with TRBJ1-3; the match to TRBD1 covers 7 bases. The CDR3 DNA is TGCAGCCAGGAAGACAGGGCTGGAAACACCATATATTTT. This gives the protein CSQEDRAGNTIYF. The entire variable domain, with the rest obtained from reference TRBV29-1 and TRBJ1-3, is as follows: SAVISQKPSRDICQRGTSLTIQCQVDSQVTMMFWYRQQPGQSLTLIATANQGSEATYESGFVIDKFPISRPNLTFSTLTVSNMSPEDSSIYLCSQEDRAGNTIYFGEGSWLTVV.